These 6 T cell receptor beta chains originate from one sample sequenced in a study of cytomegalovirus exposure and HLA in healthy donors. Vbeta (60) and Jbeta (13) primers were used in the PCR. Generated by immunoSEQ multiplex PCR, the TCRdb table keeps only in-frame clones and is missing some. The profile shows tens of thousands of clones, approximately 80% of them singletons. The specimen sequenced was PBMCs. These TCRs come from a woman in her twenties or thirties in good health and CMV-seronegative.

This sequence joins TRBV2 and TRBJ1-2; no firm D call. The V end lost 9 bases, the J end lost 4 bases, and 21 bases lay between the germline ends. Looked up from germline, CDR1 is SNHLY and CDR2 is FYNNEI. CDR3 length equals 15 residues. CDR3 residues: CARTVLPGKRYGYTF. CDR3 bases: TGTGCCAGAACTGTCCTCCCGGGGAAGCGCTATGGCTACACCTTC.

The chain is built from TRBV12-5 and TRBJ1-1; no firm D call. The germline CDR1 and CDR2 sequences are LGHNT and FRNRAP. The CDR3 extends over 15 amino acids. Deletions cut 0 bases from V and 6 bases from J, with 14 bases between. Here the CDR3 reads CASGLVVARNPEAFF. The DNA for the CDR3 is TGTGCTAGTGGTTTGGTAGTTGCCAGAAACCCTGAAGCTTTCTTT.

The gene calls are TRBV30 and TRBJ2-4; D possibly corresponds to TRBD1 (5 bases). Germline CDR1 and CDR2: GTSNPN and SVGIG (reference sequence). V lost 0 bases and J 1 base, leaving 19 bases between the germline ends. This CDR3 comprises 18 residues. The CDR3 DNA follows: TGTGCCTGGAGTGTAGATTATGTGACAGACTTTGCCAAAAACATTCAGTACTTC. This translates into CAWSVDYVTDFAKNIQYF.

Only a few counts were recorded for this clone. This CDR3 is CASSSYRQGHNEKLFF. CDR3 DNA sequence: TGTGCCAGCAGCTCCTACAGACAGGGACACAATGAAAAACTGTTTTTT. The chain combines TRBV11-2 with TRBJ1-4; TRBD1 agrees at 7 bases. The V segment lost 4 bases and the J segment 5 bases; nucleotides outside the gene matches: 10. The CDR3 spans 16 residues. Germline V CDR1 and CDR2: SGHAT, FQNNGV.

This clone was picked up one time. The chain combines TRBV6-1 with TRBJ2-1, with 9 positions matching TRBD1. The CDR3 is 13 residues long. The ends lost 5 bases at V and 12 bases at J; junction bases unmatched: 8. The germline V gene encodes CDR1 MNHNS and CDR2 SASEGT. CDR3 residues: CASSITPGQGQFF. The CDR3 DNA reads TGTGCCAGCAGTATAACCCCGGGACAGGGGCAGTTCTTC.

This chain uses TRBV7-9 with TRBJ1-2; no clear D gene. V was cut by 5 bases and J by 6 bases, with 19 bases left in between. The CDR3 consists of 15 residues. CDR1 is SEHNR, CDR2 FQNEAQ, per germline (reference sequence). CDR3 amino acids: CASSPSWMGFDGYTF. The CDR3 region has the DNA TGTGCCAGCAGCCCCTCCTGGATGGGCTTTGATGGCTACACCTTC.